This T cell receptor beta chain was documented in a study of radiation and T cells in renal cell carcinoma (dated by TCRdb to between 2020 and 2021). Notes on the research overall: Samples came from a clinical trial, in which primary renal cell carcinomas received 15 Gy stereotactic body radiation therapy followed by nephrectomy 4 weeks later. Across all 50 or so samples, 4,016,671 unique CDR3 nucleotide sequences encoding roughly 2.7 million unique CDR3 amino acid sequences were identified. In total, around 53 samples, comprising 25 or so tumors and roughly 27 peripheral blood samples, were subjected to TCR beta sequencing. What the authors observed across the whole study: Because no pretreatment tumor biopsies were available, whether clonotypes were present in the tumor at baseline could not be determined. An increase in top tumor clonotypes in blood was observed from baseline to 2 weeks post-radiation, followed by contraction by 4 weeks, which was taken to suggest transient expansion of tumor-resident clones. Blood repertoire dynamics were not followed beyond 4 weeks after treatment. The single-armed trial design could not address effects of radiation dose or scheduling on the TCR repertoire.

TCR beta libraries were generated from genomic DNA with the immunoSEQ kit, following the manufacturer's recommendations. Library preparation used a first multiplex PCR with proprietary primers, then a second PCR adding unique barcodes, with bead cleanups after each round. Each sample batch included a kit-provided positive control reaction and a negative control reaction. The final libraries were assessed on an Agilent 4200 TapeStation D1000 ScreenTape, pooled by volume, and quantified by qPCR. Sequencing was performed on an Illumina NextSeq500 using a MidOutput 150-cycle cartridge, with 156 Read1 cycles, 15 Index1 cycles, and the kit custom primers. The pooled library was loaded at around 1 pM with a roughly 22% PhiX control spike-in. The source study handled its data this way. Vendor-processed data were analyzed in R, with a clonotype defined as all T cells sharing the same CDR3 nucleotide sequence. In the clone abundance analyses, frequencies in each sample were normalized to that sample's 10,000 most abundant clones. Public T cell clones, which averaged fewer than five per sample, were removed prior to analysis. An abundance difference of at least 32-fold between compartments was the criterion for calling clonotypes tumor-enriched or baseline blood-enriched. A beta-binomial differential abundance model was used to identify clonotypes that expanded or contracted between blood time points. The Baroni-Urbani and Buser coefficient was used to measure tumor-blood repertoire similarity, and groups were compared with two-tailed Wilcoxon tests in R. In its TCRdb copy, this immuneACCESS table keeps in-frame sequences only and misses some clones. Where compared with another copy, unresolved V genes explain less than half of these, and the others have no known cause. The V and J calls and the clone size are those of that table, but D and trimming were determined from the DNA. Here the sample has around 160,000 clones; about 87% occur a single time. The top ten hold 3.5% to 5% of the sample.

The time point label here, explained by the study, means: baseline pretreatment blood. The treatment or condition tag for this specimen amounts to: 15 Gy SBRT to primary tumor, nephrectomy 4 weeks later. To follow tumor-enriched clonotypes, peripheral blood was collected serially from radiation-treated patients at baseline and again at 2 weeks and 4 weeks after SBRT. Renal cell carcinoma with clear cell pathology was present in all patients. Genomic DNA for TCR sequencing was prepared using the QIAamp DNA Blood Mini Kit (Qiagen). Samples were included in the analyses only if all quality control checks were passed. CDR1 and CDR2 are read off the germline V gene as SQVTM and ANQGSEA. V was cut back by 4 bases and J by 0 bases, leaving a gap of 13 bases between them. From the cysteine up to the phenylalanine, the CDR3 has a length of 15 residues. Solely the CDR3 DNA is kept, with 45 bases framed from the first base.

As concerns this clone: Its antigen is not yet known. No much larger clonotype is one base removed from it; base qualities were not supplied.

The sample in question was blood, obtained from a patient whose treatment included radiotherapy and nephrectomy. This TCR was sampled from a woman in her 70s with renal cell carcinoma. In this chain, TRBV29-1 is recombined with TRBJ1-5; no D gene call is confident. The DNA sequence reads TGCAGCGTTGCACAGAACCCTTATAGCAATCAGCCCCAGCATTTT. The translation is CSVAQNPYSNQPQHF. This CDR3, with the reference TRBV29-1 and TRBJ1-5 proteins standing in past its ends, gives the full variable domain SAVISQKPSRDICQRGTSLTIQCQVDSQVTMMFWYRQQPGQSLTLIATANQGSEATYESGFVIDKFPISRPNLTFSTLTVSNMSPEDSSIYLCSVAQNPYSNQPQHFGDGTRLSIL.